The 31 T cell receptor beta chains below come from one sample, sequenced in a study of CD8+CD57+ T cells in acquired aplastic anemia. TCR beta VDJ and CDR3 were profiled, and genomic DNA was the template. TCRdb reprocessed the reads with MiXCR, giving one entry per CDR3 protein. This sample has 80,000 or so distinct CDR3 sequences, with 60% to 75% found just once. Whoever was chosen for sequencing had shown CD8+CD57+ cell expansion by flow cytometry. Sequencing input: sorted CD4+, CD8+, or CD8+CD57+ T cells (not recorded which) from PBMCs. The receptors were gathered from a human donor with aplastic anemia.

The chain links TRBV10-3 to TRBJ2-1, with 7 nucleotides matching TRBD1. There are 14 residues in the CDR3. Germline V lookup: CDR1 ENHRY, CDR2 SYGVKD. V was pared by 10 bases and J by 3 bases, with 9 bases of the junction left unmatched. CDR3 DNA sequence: TGTGCCACCATGGGACAGAAAGACTACAATGAGCAGTTCTTC. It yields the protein CATMGQKDYNEQFF.

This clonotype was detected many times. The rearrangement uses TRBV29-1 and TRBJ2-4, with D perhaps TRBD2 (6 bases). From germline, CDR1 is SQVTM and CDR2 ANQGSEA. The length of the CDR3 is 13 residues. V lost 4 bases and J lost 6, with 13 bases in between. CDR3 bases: TGCAGCGTTGCTATCCCGGGGGTAAACATTCAGTACTTC. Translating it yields CSVAIPGVNIQYF.

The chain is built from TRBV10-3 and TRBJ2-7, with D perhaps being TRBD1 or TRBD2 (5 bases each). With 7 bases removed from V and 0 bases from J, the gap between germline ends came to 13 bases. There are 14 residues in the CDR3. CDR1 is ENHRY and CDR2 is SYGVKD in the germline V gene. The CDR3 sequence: CAIMAAGSSYEQYF. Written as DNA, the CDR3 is TGTGCCATCATGGCCGCAGGGAGCTCCTACGAGCAGTACTTC.

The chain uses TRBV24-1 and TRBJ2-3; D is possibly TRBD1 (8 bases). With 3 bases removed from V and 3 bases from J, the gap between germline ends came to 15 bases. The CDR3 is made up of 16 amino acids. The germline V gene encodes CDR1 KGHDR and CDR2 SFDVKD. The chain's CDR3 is CATSDGQGGGTDTQYF. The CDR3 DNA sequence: TGTGCCACCAGTGATGGACAGGGAGGGGGGACAGATACGCAGTATTTT.

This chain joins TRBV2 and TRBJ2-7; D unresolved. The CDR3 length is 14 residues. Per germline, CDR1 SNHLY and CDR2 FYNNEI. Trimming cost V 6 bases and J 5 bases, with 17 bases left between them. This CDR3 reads CASSQASGGNEQYF. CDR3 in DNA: TGTGCCAGCAGCCAAGCCTCAGGCGGAAACGAGCAGTACTTC.

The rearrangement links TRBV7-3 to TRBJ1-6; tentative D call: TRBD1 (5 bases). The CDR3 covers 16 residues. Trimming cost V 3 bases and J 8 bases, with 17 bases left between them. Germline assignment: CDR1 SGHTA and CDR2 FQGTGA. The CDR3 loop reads CASSLGRVTGDSPLHF. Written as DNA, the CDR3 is TGTGCCAGCAGCTTGGGGAGGGTAACGGGGGATTCACCCCTCCACTTT.

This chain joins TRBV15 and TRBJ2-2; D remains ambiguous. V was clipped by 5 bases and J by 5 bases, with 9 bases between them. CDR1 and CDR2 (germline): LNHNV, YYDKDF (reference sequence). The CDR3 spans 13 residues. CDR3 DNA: TGTGCCACCAGCTTCGCGGTTACCGGGGAGCTGTTTTTT. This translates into CATSFAVTGELFF.

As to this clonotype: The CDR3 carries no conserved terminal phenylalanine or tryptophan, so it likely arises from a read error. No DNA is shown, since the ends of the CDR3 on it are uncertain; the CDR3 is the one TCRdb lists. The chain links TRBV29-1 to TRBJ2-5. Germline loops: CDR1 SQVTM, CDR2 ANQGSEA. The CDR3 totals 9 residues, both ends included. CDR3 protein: CSVEGELPP.

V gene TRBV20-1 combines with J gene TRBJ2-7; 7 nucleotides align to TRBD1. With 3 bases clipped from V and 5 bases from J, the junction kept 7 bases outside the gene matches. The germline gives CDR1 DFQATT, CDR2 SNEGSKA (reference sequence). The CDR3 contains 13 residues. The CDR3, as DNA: TGCAGTGCTAGTCGTCAGGGGGTCGACGAGCAGTACTTC. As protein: CSASRQGVDEQYF.

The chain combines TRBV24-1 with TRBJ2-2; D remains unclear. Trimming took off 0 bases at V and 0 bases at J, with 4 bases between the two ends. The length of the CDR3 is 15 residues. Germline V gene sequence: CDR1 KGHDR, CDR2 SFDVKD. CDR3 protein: CATSDLTPNTGELFF. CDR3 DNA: TGTGCCACCAGTGATTTGACTCCGAACACCGGGGAGCTGTTTTTT.

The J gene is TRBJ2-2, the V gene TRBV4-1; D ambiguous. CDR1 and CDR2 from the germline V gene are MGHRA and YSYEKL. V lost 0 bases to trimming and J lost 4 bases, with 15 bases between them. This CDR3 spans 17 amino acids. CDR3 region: CASSQEASVYTTGELFF. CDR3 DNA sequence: TGCGCCAGCAGCCAAGAGGCCTCCGTCTACACCACCGGGGAGCTGTTTTTT.

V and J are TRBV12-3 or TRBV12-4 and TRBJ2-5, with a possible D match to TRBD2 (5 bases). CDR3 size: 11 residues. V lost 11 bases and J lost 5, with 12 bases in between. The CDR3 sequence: CASLRGETQYF. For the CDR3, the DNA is TGTGCCTCATTGAGAGGGGAGACCCAGTACTTC.

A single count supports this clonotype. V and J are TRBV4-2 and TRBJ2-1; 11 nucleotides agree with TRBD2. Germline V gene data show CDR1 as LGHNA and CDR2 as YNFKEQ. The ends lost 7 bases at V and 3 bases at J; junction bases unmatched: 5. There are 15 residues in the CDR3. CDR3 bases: TGTGCCAGCACACTAGCGGGAGCCCTCTACAATGAGCAGTTCTTC. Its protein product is CASTLAGALYNEQFF.

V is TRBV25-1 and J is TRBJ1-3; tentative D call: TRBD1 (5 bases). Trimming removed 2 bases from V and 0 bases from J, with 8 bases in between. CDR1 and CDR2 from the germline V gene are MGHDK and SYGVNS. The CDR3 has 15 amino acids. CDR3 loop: CASSEPGSSGNTIYF. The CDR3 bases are TGTGCCAGCAGTGAACCAGGGAGCTCTGGAAACACCATATATTTT.

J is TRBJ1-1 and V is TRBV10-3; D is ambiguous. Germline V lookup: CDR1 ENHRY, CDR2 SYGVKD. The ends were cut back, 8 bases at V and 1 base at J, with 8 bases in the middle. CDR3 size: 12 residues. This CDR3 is CAIFAGNTEAFF. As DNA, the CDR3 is TGTGCCATCTTTGCAGGGAACACTGAAGCTTTCTTT.

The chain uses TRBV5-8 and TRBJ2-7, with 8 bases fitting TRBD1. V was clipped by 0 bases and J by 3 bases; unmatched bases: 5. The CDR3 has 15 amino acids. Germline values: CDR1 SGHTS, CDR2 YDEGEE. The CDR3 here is CASSLATGGFYEQYF. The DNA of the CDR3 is TGTGCCAGCAGCTTGGCCACAGGGGGGTTCTACGAGCAGTACTTC.

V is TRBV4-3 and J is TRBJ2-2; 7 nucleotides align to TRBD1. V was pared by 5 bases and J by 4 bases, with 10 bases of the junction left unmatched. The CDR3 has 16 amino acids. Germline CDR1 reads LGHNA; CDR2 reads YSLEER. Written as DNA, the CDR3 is TGCGCCAGCAGCTCCGTGACAGGGAGTCTCACCGGGGAGCTGTTTTTT. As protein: CASSSVTGSLTGELFF.

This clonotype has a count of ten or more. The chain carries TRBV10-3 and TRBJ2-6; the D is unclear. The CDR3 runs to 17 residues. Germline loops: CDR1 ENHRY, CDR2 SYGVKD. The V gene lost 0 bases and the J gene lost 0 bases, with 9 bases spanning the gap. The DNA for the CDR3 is TGTGCCATCAGTGAGTCCGCAGTCAACTCTGGGGCCAACGTCCTGACTTTC. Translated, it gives CAISESAVNSGANVLTF.

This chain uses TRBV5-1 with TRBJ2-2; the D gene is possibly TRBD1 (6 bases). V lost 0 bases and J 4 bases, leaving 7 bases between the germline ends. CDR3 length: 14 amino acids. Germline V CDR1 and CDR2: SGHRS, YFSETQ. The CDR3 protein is CASSLDRATGELFF. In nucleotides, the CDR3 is TGCGCCAGCAGCTTGGACAGGGCCACCGGGGAGCTGTTTTTT.

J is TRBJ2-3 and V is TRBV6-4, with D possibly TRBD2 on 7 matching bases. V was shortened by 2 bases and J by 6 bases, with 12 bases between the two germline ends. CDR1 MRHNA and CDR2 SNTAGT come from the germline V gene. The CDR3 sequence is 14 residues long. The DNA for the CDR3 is TGTGCCAGCAGTGACATACAGGGAGGGGATACGCAGTATTTT. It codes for CASSDIQGGDTQYF.

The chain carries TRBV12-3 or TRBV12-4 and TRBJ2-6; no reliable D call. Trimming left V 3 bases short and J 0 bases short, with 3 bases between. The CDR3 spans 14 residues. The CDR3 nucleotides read TGTGCCAGCAGTTTTAGCTCTGGGGCCAACGTCCTGACTTTC. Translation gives CASSFSSGANVLTF.

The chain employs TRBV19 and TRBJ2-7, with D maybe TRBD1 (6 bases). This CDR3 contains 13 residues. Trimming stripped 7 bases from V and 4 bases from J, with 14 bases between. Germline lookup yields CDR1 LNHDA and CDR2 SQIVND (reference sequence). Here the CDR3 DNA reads TGTGCCAGTAAGGAGGCAGGGGAATACGAGCAGTACTTC. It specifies CASKEAGEYEQYF.

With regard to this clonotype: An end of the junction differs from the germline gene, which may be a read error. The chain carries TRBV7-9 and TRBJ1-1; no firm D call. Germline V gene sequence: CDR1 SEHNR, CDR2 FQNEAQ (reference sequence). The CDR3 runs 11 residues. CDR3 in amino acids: CVSRLIAEAFF. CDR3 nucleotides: TGTGTCAGCAGGTTGATAGCTGAAGCTTTCTTT.

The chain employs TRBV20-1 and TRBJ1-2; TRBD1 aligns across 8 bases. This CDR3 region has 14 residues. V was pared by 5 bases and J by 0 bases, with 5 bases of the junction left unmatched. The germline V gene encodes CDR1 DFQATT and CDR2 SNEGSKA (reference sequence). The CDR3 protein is CSAPPGGANYGYTF. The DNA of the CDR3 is TGCAGTGCTCCTCCAGGGGGCGCTAACTATGGCTACACCTTC.

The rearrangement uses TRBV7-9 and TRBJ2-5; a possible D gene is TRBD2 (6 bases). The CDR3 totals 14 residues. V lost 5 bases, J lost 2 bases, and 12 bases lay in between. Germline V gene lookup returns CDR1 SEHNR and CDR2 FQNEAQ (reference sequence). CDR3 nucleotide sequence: TGTGCCAGCAGCCCAGCGACTAGTCAAGAGACCCAGTACTTC. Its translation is CASSPATSQETQYF.

For the CDR3, the DNA is TGTGCCAGCAGTTCTCGGGACAGTTTCATCGAGCAGTACTTC. Residues: CASSSRDSFIEQYF. The chain couples TRBV11-2 to TRBJ2-7; 7 bases align to TRBD1. CDR3 length: 14 amino acids. The ends lost 6 bases at V and 6 bases at J; junction bases unmatched: 11. Germline loops: CDR1 SGHAT, CDR2 FQNNGV. The full variable domain, in which reference TRBV11-2 and TRBJ2-7 provide the parts outside the CDR3, is EAGVAQSPRYKIIEKRQSVAFWCNPISGHATLYWYQQILGQGPKLLIQFQNNGVVDDSQLPKDRFSAERLKGVDSTLKIQPAKLEDSAVYLCASSSRDSFIEQYFGPGTRLTVT.

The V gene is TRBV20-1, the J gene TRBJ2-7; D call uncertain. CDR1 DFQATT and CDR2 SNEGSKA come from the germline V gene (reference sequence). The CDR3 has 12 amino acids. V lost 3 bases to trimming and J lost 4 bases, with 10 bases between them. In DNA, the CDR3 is TGCAGTGCTAGTTGGACGGATTACGAGCAGTACTTC. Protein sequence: CSASWTDYEQYF.

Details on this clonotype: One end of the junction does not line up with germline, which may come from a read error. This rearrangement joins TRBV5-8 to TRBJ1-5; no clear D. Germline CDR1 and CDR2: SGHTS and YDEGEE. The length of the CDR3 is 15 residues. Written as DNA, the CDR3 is TGTGCCAGCAGCTTGGGATCAGTTCGTGGTCAGCCCCAGCACTTT. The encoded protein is CASSLGSVRGQPQHF.

DNA for the CDR3: TGTGCCAGCAGTGAGGACAGCCCGGACGCCCCCCTCCACTTT. The encoded protein is CASSEDSPDAPLHF. This chain uses TRBV2 with TRBJ1-6, with D possibly TRBD1 on 6 matching bases. The CDR3 runs to 14 residues. Germline V gene sequence: CDR1 SNHLY, CDR2 FYNNEI. With 3 bases removed from V and 13 bases from J, the gap between germline ends came to 16 bases.

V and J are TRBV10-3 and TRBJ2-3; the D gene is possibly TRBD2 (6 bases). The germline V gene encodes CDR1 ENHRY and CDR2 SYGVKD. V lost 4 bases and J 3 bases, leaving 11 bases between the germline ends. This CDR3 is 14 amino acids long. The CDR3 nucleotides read TGTGCCATCAGTGTCTTGGAGGGAACAGATACGCAGTATTTT. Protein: CAISVLEGTDTQYF.

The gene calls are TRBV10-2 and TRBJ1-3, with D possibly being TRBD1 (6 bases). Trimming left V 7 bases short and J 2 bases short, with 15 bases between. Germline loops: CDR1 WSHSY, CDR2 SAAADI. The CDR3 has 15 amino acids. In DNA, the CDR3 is TGCGCCAGCACCACAGGGTCATCCGCTGGAAACACCATATATTTT. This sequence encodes CASTTGSSAGNTIYF.